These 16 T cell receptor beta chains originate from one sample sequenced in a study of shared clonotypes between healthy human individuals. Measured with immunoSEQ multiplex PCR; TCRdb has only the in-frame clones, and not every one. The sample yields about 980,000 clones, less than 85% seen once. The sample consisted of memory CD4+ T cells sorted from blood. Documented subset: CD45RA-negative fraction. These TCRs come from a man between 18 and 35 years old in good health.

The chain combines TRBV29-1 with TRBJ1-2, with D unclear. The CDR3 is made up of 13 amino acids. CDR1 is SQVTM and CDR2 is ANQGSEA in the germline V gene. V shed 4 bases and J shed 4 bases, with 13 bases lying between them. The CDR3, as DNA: TGCAGCGTTGCGAGAGACTCCGGCTATGGCTACACCTTC. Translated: CSVARDSGYGYTF.

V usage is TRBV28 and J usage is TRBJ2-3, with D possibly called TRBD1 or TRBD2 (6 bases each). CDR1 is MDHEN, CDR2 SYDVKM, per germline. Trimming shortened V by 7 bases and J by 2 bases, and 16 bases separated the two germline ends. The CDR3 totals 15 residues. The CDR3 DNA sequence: TGTGCCAGCACCTCCGGGGGACACCCCACAGATACGCAGTATTTT. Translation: CASTSGGHPTDTQYF.

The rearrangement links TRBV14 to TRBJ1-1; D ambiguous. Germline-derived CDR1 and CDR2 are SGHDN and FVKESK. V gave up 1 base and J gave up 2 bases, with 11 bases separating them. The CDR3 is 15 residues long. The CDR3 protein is CASSQASSRNTEAFF. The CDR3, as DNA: TGTGCCAGCAGCCAAGCGTCAAGTCGCAACACTGAAGCTTTCTTT.

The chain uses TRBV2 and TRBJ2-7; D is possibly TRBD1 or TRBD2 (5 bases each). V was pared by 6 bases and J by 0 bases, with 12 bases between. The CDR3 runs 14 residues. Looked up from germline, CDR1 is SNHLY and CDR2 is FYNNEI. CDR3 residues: CASRGTRSSYEQYF. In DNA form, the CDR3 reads TGTGCCAGCAGGGGGACGAGAAGCTCCTACGAGCAGTACTTC.

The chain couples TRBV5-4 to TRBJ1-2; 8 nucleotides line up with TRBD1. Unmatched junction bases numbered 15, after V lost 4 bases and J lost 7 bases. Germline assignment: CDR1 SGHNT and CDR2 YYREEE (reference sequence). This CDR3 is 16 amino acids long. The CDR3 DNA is TGTGCCAGCAGCACCCGCCGGGACAGGTGGGGAAGTGGCTACACCTTC. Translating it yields CASSTRRDRWGSGYTF.

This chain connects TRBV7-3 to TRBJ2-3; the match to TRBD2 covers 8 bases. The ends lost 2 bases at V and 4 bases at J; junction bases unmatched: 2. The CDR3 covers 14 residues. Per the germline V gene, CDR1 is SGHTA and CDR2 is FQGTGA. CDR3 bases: TGTGCCAGCAGCTTAGCGGGGGGCTCAGATACGCAGTATTTT. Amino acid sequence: CASSLAGGSDTQYF.

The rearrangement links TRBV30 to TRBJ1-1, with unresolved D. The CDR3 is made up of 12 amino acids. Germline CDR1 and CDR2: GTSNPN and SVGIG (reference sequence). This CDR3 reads CAKAPLRAEAFF. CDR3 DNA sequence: TGTGCAAAGGCCCCGCTTCGGGCTGAAGCTTTCTTT.

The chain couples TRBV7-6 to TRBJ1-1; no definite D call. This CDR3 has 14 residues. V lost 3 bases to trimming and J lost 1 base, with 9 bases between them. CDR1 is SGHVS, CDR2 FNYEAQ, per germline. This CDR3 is CASSLNPGNTEAFF. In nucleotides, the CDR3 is TGTGCCAGCAGCTTGAATCCGGGGAACACTGAAGCTTTCTTT. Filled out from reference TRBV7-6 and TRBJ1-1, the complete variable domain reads GAGVSQSPRYKVTKRGQDVALRCDPISGHVSLYWYRQALGQGPEFLTYFNYEAQQDKSGLPNDRFSAERPEGSISTLTIQRTEQRDSAMYRCASSLNPGNTEAFFGQGTRLTVV.

CDR3 DNA: TGTGCCTGGATTCAGGGGCGAACTGAAGCTTTCTTT. Protein sequence: CAWIQGRTEAFF. The chain has TRBV30 and TRBJ1-1, with D perhaps matching TRBD1 (6 bases). Germline CDR1 and CDR2: GTSNPN and SVGIG (reference sequence). This CDR3 has 12 amino acids. V lost 4 bases to trimming and J lost 5 bases, with 11 bases between them.

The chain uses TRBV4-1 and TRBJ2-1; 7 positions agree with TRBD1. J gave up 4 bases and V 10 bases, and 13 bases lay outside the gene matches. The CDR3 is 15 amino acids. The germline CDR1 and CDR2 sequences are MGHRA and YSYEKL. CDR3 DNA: TGCGCCACCACTTCTAGTACAGGGGCGTACAATGAGCAGTTCTTC. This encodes CATTSSTGAYNEQFF.

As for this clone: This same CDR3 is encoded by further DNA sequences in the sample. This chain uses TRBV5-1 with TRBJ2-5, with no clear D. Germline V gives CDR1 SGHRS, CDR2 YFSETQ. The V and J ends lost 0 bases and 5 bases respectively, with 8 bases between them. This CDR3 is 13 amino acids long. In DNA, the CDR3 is TGCGCCAGCAGCTTGGAAGGGCTGGAGACCCAGTACTTC. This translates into CASSLEGLETQYF. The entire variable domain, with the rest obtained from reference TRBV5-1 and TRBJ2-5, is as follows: KAGVTQTPRYLIKTRGQQVTLSCSPISGHRSVSWYQQTPGQGLQFLFEYFSETQRNKGNFPGRFSGRQFSNSRSEMNVSTLELGDSALYLCASSLEGLETQYFGPGTRLLVL.

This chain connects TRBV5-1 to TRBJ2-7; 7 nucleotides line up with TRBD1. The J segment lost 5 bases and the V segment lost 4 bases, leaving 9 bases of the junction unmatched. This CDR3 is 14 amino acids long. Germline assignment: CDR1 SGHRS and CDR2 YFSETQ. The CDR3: CASSPQTGNHEQYF. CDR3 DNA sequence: TGCGCCAGCAGCCCGCAGACAGGGAACCACGAGCAGTACTTC.

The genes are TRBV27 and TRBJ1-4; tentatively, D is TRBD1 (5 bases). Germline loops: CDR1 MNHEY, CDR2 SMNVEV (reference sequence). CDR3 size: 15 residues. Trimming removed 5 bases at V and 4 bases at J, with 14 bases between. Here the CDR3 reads CASSEGWGFNEKLFF. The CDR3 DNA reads TGTGCCAGCAGTGAGGGGTGGGGGTTTAATGAAAAACTGTTTTTT.

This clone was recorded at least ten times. The CDR3 protein is CASSNSGRAYNEQFF. The CDR3 DNA reads TGTGCCAGCAGCAATAGCGGGAGGGCCTACAATGAGCAGTTCTTC. The chain couples TRBV13 to TRBJ2-1, with 11 bases lining up with TRBD2. This CDR3 has 15 amino acids. With 5 bases clipped from V and 2 bases from J, the junction kept 2 bases outside the gene matches. The V gene's germline CDR1 is PRHDT and CDR2 FYEKMQ (reference sequence).

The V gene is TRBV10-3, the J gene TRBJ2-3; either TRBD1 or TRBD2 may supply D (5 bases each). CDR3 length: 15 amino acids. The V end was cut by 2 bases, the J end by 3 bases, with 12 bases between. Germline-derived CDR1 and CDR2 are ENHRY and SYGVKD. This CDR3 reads CAISEARGETDTQYF. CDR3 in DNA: TGTGCCATCAGTGAGGCGAGGGGTGAAACAGATACGCAGTATTTT.

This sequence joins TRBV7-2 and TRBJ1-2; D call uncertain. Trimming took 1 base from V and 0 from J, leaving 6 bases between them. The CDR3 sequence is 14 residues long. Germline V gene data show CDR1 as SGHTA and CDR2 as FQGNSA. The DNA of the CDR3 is TGTGCCAGCAGCTTAGACGGGACTAACTATGGCTACACCTTC. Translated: CASSLDGTNYGYTF.